The 22 T cell receptor beta chains below all came from one sample that was sequenced in a study of blood T cell repertoires in COVID-19. The table came from immunoSEQ multiplex PCR; TCRdb's copy has only in-frame clones and leaves some out. The table has about 170,000 clones, just over 90% seen once. The sample comprised peripheral blood. The receptors shown here come from a man aged 18 to 29 with COVID-19, enrolled during active disease.

This clone showed up just once. The V and J genes are TRBV13 and TRBJ2-7; the match to TRBD2 covers 10 bases. Germline V lookup: CDR1 PRHDT, CDR2 FYEKMQ (reference sequence). This CDR3 has 16 residues. The J segment lost 2 bases and the V segment lost 3 bases, leaving 7 bases of the junction unmatched. The CDR3: CASSFSSGRDPYEQYF. DNA of the CDR3: TGTGCCAGCAGCTTCTCTAGCGGGAGAGACCCCTACGAGCAGTACTTC.

This clone was found once. The gene calls are TRBV4-3 and TRBJ1-2; D not certain. V shed 1 base and J shed 5 bases, with 14 bases lying between them. CDR1 and CDR2 from the germline V gene are LGHNA and YSLEER. The CDR3 runs to 15 residues. CDR3: CASSQAQRPPYGYTF. CDR3 in DNA: TGCGCCAGCAGCCAAGCTCAGAGGCCCCCATATGGCTACACCTTC.

CDR3 region: CASKEGNYGYTF. The CDR3 coding sequence is TGTGCCAGCAAGGAGGGGAACTATGGCTACACCTTC. The gene calls are TRBV5-6 and TRBJ1-2; tentative D call: TRBD1 (5 bases). CDR1 SGHDT and CDR2 YYEEEE come from the germline V gene. This CDR3 comprises 12 residues. Trimming took off 6 bases at V and 2 bases at J, with 8 bases between the two ends. Based on the CDR3 plus reference TRBV5-6 and TRBJ1-2, the full variable domain is DAGVTQSPTHLIKTRGQQVTLRCSPKSGHDTVSWYQQALGQGPQFIFQYYEEEERQRGNFPDRFSGHQFPNYSSELNVNALLLGDSALYLCASKEGNYGYTFGSGTRLTVV.

The chain carries TRBV14 and TRBJ2-1; 11 bases are shared with TRBD2. Germline lookup yields CDR1 SGHDN and CDR2 FVKESK. V lost 6 bases, J lost 11 bases, and 3 bases stayed unmatched. CDR3 length: 12 residues. The CDR3 DNA sequence: TGTGCCAGCAGTTTAGCGGGAGGGCAGCAGTTCTTC. Protein: CASSLAGGQQFF. Variable domain in full (rest from reference TRBV14 and TRBJ2-1): EAGVTQFPSHSVIEKGQTVTLRCDPISGHDNLYWYRRVMGKEIKFLLHFVKESKQDESGMPNNRFLAERTGGTYSTLKVQPAELEDSGVYFCASSLAGGQQFFGPGTRLTVL.

V is TRBV11-2 and J is TRBJ2-7; TRBD2 is a possible D gene (5 bases). The CDR3 runs 14 residues. Deletions cut 5 bases from V and 7 bases from J, with 18 bases between. CDR1 is SGHAT, CDR2 FQNNGV, per germline. The CDR3 nucleotides are TGTGCCAGCAGCCCGAACATCCCGACGGGGGAGCAGTACTTC. It specifies CASSPNIPTGEQYF.

The genes are TRBV6-6 and TRBJ2-7; the D gene is possibly TRBD2 (5 bases). V lost 2 bases, J lost 7 bases, and 12 bases lay in between. Germline V lookup: CDR1 MNHNY, CDR2 SVGAGI (reference sequence). The CDR3 is 13 residues long. The chain's CDR3 is CASSYGSRREQYF. CDR3 bases: TGTGCCAGCAGTTACGGGAGTCGGAGGGAGCAGTACTTC.

This sequence joins TRBV6-6 and TRBJ1-1; 9 bases line up with TRBD1. V was pared by 8 bases and J by 5 bases, with 6 bases of the junction left unmatched. Per germline, CDR1 MNHNY and CDR2 SVGAGI (reference sequence). This CDR3 has 13 amino acids. CDR3 bases: TGTGCCAGCGAGCGGGACAGGGCTACTGAAGCTTTCTTT. This translates into CASERDRATEAFF.

As DNA, the CDR3 is TGCGCCAGCAGCCCGAGAAGGGAGACAGGGAAGGGTTCTGGAAACACCATATATTTT. It translates to CASSPRRETGKGSGNTIYF. The rearrangement joins TRBV5-1 to TRBJ1-3; 7 bases are a match to TRBD1. From germline, CDR1 is SGHRS and CDR2 YFSETQ. This CDR3 region has 19 residues. V trimming: 4 bases; J trimming: 1 base; junction bases outside the gene matches: 17.

The V gene is TRBV5-4, the J gene TRBJ1-1, with a tentative D call TRBD1 (5 bases). The germline gives CDR1 SGHNT, CDR2 YYREEE (reference sequence). This CDR3 contains 13 residues. V was clipped by 4 bases and J by 4 bases, with 11 bases between them. The CDR3 sequence: CASSHSGFTEAFF. The CDR3 DNA sequence: TGTGCCAGCAGCCATTCAGGGTTCACTGAAGCTTTCTTT.

The chain combines TRBV28 with TRBJ1-6; D is unresolved. Germline lookup yields CDR1 MDHEN and CDR2 SYDVKM. V lost 7 bases, J lost 0 bases, and 13 bases lay in between. This CDR3 has 16 residues. In nucleotides, the CDR3 is TGTGCCAGCACCTCGCCGGAGAGCTCCTATAATTCACCCCTCCACTTT. Amino acids: CASTSPESSYNSPLHF.

CDR3 in DNA: TGTGCCAGCTCACTCCCGGGTGAGGGAGGGAAGTACAATGAGCAGTTCTTC. Protein sequence: CASSLPGEGGKYNEQFF. The chain couples TRBV18 to TRBJ2-1; 7 bases map to TRBD2. Germline CDR1 reads KGHSH; CDR2 reads LQKENI. This CDR3 region has 17 residues. V was pared by 4 bases and J by 4 bases, with 13 bases of the junction left unmatched.

The chain is built from TRBV29-1 and TRBJ2-3; 7 positions agree with TRBD2. The CDR3 extends over 13 amino acids. Looked up from germline, CDR1 is SQVTM and CDR2 is ANQGSEA. Trimming at V came to 4 bases and at J to 2 bases, leaving 3 bases not matched to a gene. CDR3 sequence (DNA): TGCAGCGTTGCTGGGACTAACACAGATACGCAGTATTTT. It codes for CSVAGTNTDTQYF.

The gene calls are TRBV11-2 and TRBJ2-7; 9 bases line up with TRBD1. The CDR3 has 16 amino acids. Per the germline V gene, CDR1 is SGHAT and CDR2 is FQNNGV. The V and J ends lost 6 bases and 1 base, in that order; junction bases with no gene match: 10. CDR3 bases: TGTGCCAGCAGACCTCGGACAGGGGCAAGTTCCTACGAGCAGTACTTC. Its translation is CASRPRTGASSYEQYF.

J is TRBJ1-2 and V is TRBV13; 12 positions agree with TRBD1. There are 17 residues in the CDR3. After removal of 0 bases from V and 8 bases from J, the junction contained 10 bases not matched to a gene. Per germline, CDR1 PRHDT and CDR2 FYEKMQ (reference sequence). CDR3 sequence reads: CASSLGMGTGGLRGYTF. In DNA form, the CDR3 reads TGTGCCAGCAGCTTAGGGATGGGGACAGGGGGCCTGAGAGGCTACACCTTC.

The V call is TRBV6-1, the J call TRBJ1-2, with 9 bases matching TRBD1. Germline V lookup: CDR1 MNHNS, CDR2 SASEGT. J gave up 4 bases and V 2 bases, and 5 bases lay outside the gene matches. This CDR3 is 15 amino acids long. The CDR3 DNA is TGTGCCAGCAGTGAATTTGGGACAGGGTTCTATGGCTACACCTTC. This translates into CASSEFGTGFYGYTF.

The V call is TRBV28, the J call TRBJ2-2; TRBD1 agrees at 9 bases. Germline loops: CDR1 MDHEN, CDR2 SYDVKM. Unmatched junction bases numbered 4, after V lost 6 bases and J lost 2 bases. The CDR3 runs 15 residues. CDR3 DNA sequence: TGTGCCAGCAGCCACAGGGGGCTTAACACCGGGGAGCTGTTTTTT. Its protein is CASSHRGLNTGELFF.

This clone occurred once. This rearrangement joins TRBV20-1 to TRBJ2-2, with a tentative D call TRBD2 (6 bases). V was trimmed by 3 bases and J by 4 bases, leaving 15 bases between them. The CDR3 has 15 amino acids. Germline V gene data show CDR1 as DFQATT and CDR2 as SNEGSKA (reference sequence). The CDR3 coding sequence is TGCAGTGCTAGTGGGACTTACTCGGGCACCGGGGAGCTGTTTTTT. Amino acids: CSASGTYSGTGELFF.

This sequence joins TRBV5-1 and TRBJ2-3; 10 bases agree with TRBD2. After removal of 4 bases from V and 5 bases from J, the junction contained 10 bases not matched to a gene. CDR1 SGHRS and CDR2 YFSETQ come from the germline V gene. This CDR3 spans 16 amino acids. CDR3 loop: CASSAEGLAGVDTQYF. The CDR3 nucleotides are TGCGCCAGCAGCGCGGAAGGTCTAGCGGGAGTAGATACGCAGTATTTT.

The chain couples TRBV5-4 to TRBJ2-1; weak D call: TRBD2 (5 bases). Trimming shortened V by 2 bases and J by 4 bases, and 10 bases separated the two germline ends. The CDR3 sequence is 14 residues long. Germline CDR1 reads SGHNT; CDR2 reads YYREEE (reference sequence). The CDR3 sequence is CASSLPGIYNEQFF. CDR3 nucleotide sequence: TGTGCCAGCAGCTTACCGGGAATTTACAATGAGCAGTTCTTC.

V usage is TRBV7-2 and J usage is TRBJ1-5; D is uncertain. This CDR3 comprises 14 residues. V dropped 0 bases and J dropped 5 bases, with 8 bases sitting between them. The V gene's germline CDR1 is SGHTA and CDR2 FQGNSA. CDR3 bases: TGTGCCAGCAGCTTAGCGCGGGGTCATCAGCCCCAGCATTTT. Translating it yields CASSLARGHQPQHF.

This clone was seen only once. The chain has TRBV30 and TRBJ1-2, with a tentative D call TRBD1 (5 bases). This CDR3 is 15 amino acids long. Trimming removed 5 bases at V and 2 bases at J, with 18 bases between. Germline V gene sequence: CDR1 GTSNPN, CDR2 SVGIG (reference sequence). CDR3 DNA: TGTGCCTGGGCCTTGGGACTTAGTGGAAACTATGGCTACACCTTC. Its protein is CAWALGLSGNYGYTF.

The chain joins TRBV25-1 to TRBJ2-1; TRBD2 is a possible D gene (6 bases). This CDR3 has 15 residues. CDR1 is MGHDK and CDR2 is SYGVNS in the germline V gene. Trimming left V 3 bases short and J 5 bases short, with 14 bases between. CDR3 sequence: CASSDEGLRHNEQFF. The CDR3 DNA is TGTGCCAGCAGTGACGAGGGACTCCGGCACAATGAGCAGTTCTTC. Filled out from reference TRBV25-1 and TRBJ2-1, the complete variable domain reads EADIYQTPRYLVIGTGKKITLECSQTMGHDKMYWYQQDPGMELHLIHYSYGVNSTEKGDLSSESTVSRIRTEHFPLTLESARPSHTSQYLCASSDEGLRHNEQFFGPGTRLTVL.